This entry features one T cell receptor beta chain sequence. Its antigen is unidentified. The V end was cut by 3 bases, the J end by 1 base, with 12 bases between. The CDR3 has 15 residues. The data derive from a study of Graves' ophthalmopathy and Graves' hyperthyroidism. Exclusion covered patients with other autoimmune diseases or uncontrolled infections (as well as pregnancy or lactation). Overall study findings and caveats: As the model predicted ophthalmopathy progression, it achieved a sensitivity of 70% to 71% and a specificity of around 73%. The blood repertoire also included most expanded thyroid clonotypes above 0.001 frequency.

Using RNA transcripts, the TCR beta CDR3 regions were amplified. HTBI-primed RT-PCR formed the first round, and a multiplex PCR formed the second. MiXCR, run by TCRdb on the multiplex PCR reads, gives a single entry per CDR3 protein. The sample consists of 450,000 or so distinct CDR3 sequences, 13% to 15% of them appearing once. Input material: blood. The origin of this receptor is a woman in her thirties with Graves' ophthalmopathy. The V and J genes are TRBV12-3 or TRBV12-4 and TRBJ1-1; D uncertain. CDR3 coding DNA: TGTGCCAGCAGTTTTGGGATAGTCCCGAACACTGAAGCTTTCTTT. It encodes CASSFGIVPNTEAFF.